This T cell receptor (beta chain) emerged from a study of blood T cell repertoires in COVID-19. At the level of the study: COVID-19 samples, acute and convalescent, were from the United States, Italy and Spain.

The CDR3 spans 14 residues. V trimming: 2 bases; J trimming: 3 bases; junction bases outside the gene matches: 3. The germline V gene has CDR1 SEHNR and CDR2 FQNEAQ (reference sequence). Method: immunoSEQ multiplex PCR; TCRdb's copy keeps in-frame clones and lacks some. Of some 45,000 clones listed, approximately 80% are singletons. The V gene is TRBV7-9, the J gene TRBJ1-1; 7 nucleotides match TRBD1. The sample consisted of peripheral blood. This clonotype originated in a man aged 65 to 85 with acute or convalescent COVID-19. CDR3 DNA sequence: TGTGCCAGCAGCTTATTACAGGGGTACACTGAAGCTTTCTTT. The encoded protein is CASSLLQGYTEAFF.